This T cell receptor beta chain was recovered during a study of blood T cell repertoires in COVID-19. Background on the study: Nucleic acid was either cDNA or gDNA, and it came from T cells, B-cell-depleted T cells, or PBMCs.

V gave up 5 bases and J gave up 4 bases, with 12 bases separating them. The CDR3 loop spans 15 amino acids. The germline CDR1 and CDR2 sequences are SGHVS and FQNEAQ. Profiled with immunoSEQ multiplex PCR; TCRdb holds only in-frame clones, not every one. Of 200,000 to 250,000 clones listed, approximately 78% are singletons. The specimen sequenced was peripheral blood. This receptor was taken from a woman in her 70s with COVID-19, enrolled during active disease. The V and J genes are TRBV7-8 and TRBJ1-6, with a weak D call TRBD1 (5 bases). The CDR3 DNA reads as TGTGCCAGCAGCCCCGACCGGGGGTATAATTCACCCCTCCACTTT. Its translation is CASSPDRGYNSPLHF.